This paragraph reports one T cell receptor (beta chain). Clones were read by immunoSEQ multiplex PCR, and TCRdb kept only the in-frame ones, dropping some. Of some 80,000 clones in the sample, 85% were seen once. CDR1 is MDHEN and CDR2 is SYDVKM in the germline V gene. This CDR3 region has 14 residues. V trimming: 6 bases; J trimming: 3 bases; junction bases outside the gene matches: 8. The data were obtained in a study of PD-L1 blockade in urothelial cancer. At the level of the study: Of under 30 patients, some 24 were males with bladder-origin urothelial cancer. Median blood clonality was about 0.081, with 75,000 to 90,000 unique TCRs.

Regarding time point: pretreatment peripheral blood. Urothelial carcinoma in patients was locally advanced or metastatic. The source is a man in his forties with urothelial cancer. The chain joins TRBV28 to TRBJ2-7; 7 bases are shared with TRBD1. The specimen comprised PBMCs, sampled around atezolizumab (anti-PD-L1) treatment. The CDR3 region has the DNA TGTGCCAGCAGGCAAGGGGGCGAAAGCTACGAGCAGTACTTC. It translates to CASRQGGESYEQYF.